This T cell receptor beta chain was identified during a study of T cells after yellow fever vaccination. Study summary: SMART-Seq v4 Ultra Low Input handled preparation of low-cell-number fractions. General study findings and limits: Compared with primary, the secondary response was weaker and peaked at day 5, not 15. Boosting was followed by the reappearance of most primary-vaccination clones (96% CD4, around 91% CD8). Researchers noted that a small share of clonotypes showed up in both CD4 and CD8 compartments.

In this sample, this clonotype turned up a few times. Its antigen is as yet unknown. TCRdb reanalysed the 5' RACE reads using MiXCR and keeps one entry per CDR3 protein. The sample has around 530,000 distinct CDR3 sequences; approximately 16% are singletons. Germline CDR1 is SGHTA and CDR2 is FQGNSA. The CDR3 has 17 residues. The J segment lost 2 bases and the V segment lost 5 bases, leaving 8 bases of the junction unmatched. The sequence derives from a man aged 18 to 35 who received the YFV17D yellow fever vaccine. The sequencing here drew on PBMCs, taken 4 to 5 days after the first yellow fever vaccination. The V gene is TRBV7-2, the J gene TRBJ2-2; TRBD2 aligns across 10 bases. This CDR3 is CASSRRTSGANTGELFF. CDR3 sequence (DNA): TGTGCCAGCAGCCGCCGTACTAGCGGGGCAAACACCGGGGAGCTGTTTTTT.